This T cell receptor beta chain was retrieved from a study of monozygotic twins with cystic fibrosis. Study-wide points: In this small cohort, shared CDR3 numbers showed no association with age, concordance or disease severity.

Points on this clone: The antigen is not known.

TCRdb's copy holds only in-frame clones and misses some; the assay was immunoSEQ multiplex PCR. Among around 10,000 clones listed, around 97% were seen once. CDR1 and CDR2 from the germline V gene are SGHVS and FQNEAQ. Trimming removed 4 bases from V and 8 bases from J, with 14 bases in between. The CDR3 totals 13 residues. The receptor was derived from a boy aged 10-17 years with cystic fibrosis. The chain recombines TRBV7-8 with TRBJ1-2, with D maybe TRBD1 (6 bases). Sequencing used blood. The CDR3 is CASSSEGGIGYTF. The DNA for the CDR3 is TGTGCCAGCAGCTCCGAGGGGGGAATCGGCTACACCTTC.